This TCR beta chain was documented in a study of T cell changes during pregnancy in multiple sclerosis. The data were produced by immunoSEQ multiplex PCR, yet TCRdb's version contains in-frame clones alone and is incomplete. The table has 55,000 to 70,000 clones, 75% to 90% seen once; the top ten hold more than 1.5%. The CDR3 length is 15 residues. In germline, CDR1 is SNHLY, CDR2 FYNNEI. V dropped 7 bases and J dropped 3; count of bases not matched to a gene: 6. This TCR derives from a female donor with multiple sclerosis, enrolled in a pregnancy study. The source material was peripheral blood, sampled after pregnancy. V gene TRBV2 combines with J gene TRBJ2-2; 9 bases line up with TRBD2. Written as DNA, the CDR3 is TGTGCCAGCACAGAGACTAGCGGATACACCGGGGAGCTGTTTTTT. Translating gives CASTETSGYTGELFF.